The following is a T cell receptor beta chain sequence with its context. This record comes from a study of cytomegalovirus exposure and HLA in healthy donors. The CDR3 extends over 16 amino acids. Germline V gene data show CDR1 as SGHTA and CDR2 as FQGNSA. With 5 bases removed from V and 7 bases from J, the gap between germline ends came to 23 bases. The PCR was carried out with 60 Vbeta primers and 13 Jbeta primers. Here immunoSEQ multiplex PCR was the method, and the copy in TCRdb shows in-frame clones only, minus some. This table has about 97,000 clones, 75% appearing once. The sequence came from a man between 45 and 60 years old in good health and CMV-seronegative. Sequences were obtained from PBMCs. This chain connects TRBV7-2 to TRBJ1-1; D remains ambiguous. CDR3 protein: CASSQGGGRGRREAFF. CDR3 sequence (DNA): TGTGCCAGCAGCCAAGGAGGCGGACGAGGGAGACGTGAAGCTTTCTTT. Combining the CDR3 with reference TRBV7-2 and TRBJ1-1 gives the whole variable domain GAGVSQSPSNKVTEKGKDVELRCDPISGHTALYWYRQSLGQGLEFLIYFQGNSAPDKSGLPSDRFSAERTGGSVSTLTIQRTQQEDSAVYLCASSQGGGRGRREAFFGQGTRLTVV.